The 14 T cell receptor beta chains reported below all come from one sample, sequenced in a study of blood T cells in healthy people across ages (dated by TCRdb to about 2015). Library creation used 5' RACE. Sequencing was carried out with an Illumina HiSeq 2500. A second PCR of about 7 to 12 cycles was performed with a sample-barcoded 5' primer and a J-beta primer mix. TCRdb took the public reads, trimmed them with fastp at Q25, ran MiXCR for clone calling and kept in-frame beta chains. CDR3 protein duplicates are merged, each entry listing the most common genes and DNA. This sample gives some 730,000 distinct CDR3 sequences in total; about a fifth of them show up just once. The ten top clones hold about 22% of the sample. Sequencing was performed on blood. The source of these receptors is a man aged 65 to 85 in good health.

The chain uses TRBV7-2 and TRBJ2-2; 13 nucleotides align to TRBD2. The V segment lost 5 bases and the J segment 1 base; nucleotides outside the gene matches: 13. CDR1 SGHTA and CDR2 FQGNSA come from the germline V gene. This CDR3 region has 20 residues. The CDR3 DNA sequence: TGTGCCAGCAGCCCCGAAGGAGACGGACTAGCGGGAGTGAACACCGGGGAGCTGTTTTTT. Translating it yields CASSPEGDGLAGVNTGELFF.

This clonotype was seen a handful of times. The gene calls are TRBV12-3 or TRBV12-4 and TRBJ2-7, with D perhaps TRBD2 (5 bases). This CDR3 contains 13 residues. The V end was cut by 3 bases, the J end by 5 bases, with 11 bases between. CDR3 sequence: CASSFSNGDEQYV. CDR3 sequence (DNA): TGTGCCAGCAGTTTCTCAAACGGGGACGAGCAGTACGTC.

This rearrangement joins TRBV7-2 to TRBJ2-1, with a tentative D call TRBD2 (6 bases). The DNA end favors TRBJ2-7, so the J call may be wrong. Germline CDR1 reads SGHTA; CDR2 reads FQGNSA. The CDR3 totals 13 residues. The CDR3 spells CAIPGRDFYEQYF. CDR3 DNA sequence: TGTGCCATCCCAGGGCGGGATTTCTACGAGCAGTACTTC.

This clonotype was seen more than once but under ten times. The chain links TRBV7-8 to TRBJ1-1; the D gene is possibly TRBD1 (6 bases). The CDR3 is 14 residues long. Per germline, CDR1 SGHVS and CDR2 FQNEAQ. The ends were cut back, 5 bases at V and 1 base at J, with 11 bases in the middle. The CDR3 DNA reads TGTGCCAGCAGCCCAGGGGACACGAACACTGAAGCTTTCTTT. Translating gives CASSPGDTNTEAFF.

The chain couples TRBV7-9 to TRBJ1-4, with TRBD1 matching 9 bases. CDR1 is SEHNR, CDR2 FQNEAQ, per germline (reference sequence). The CDR3 loop spans 14 amino acids. V lost 5 bases, J lost 6 bases, and 4 bases stayed unmatched. The CDR3 region is CASSGTGMDEKLFF. The CDR3 nucleotides are TGTGCCAGCAGCGGGACAGGGATGGATGAAAAACTGTTTTTT.

V usage is TRBV7-9 and J usage is TRBJ2-1, with D perhaps matching TRBD1 (6 bases). The germline gives CDR1 SEHNR, CDR2 FQNEAQ (reference sequence). The CDR3 covers 15 residues. V gave up 1 base and J gave up 5 bases, with 12 bases separating them. The CDR3 is CASSLDQQGNNEQFF. The CDR3 nucleotides read TGTGCCAGCAGCTTAGATCAACAGGGAAACAATGAGCAGTTCTTC.

This clonotype was counted many times. The V gene is TRBV11-2, the J gene TRBJ2-1, with 7 bases aligning to TRBD2. Germline V gene sequence: CDR1 SGHAT, CDR2 FQNNGV. Trimming at V came to 1 base and at J to 9 bases, leaving 9 bases not matched to a gene. The CDR3 is 15 residues long. The CDR3: CASSLALASGSEQFF. As DNA, the CDR3 is TGTGCCAGCAGCTTAGCACTAGCGTCGGGGAGTGAGCAGTTCTTC.

This sequence joins TRBV25-1 and TRBJ1-5; a weak D match, TRBD1 (6 bases). V shed 10 bases and J shed 2 bases, with 15 bases lying between them. This CDR3 contains 14 residues. Germline V gene sequence: CDR1 MGHDK, CDR2 SYGVNS. The CDR3 here is CATQPGGGNQPQHF. The CDR3, as DNA: TGTGCCACTCAGCCGGGGGGCGGCAATCAGCCCCAGCATTTT.

The chain links TRBV6-6 to TRBJ2-4, with D perhaps TRBD1 (6 bases). Germline assignment: CDR1 MNHNY and CDR2 SVGAGI (reference sequence). The ends were cut back, 0 bases at V and 4 bases at J, with 16 bases in the middle. The CDR3 consists of 17 residues. Here the CDR3 DNA reads TGTGCCAGCAGTTACTCGGGCGAAGGGGGAAGAAAAAACATTCAGTACTTC. Amino acids: CASSYSGEGGRKNIQYF.

This clonotype was found many times. V gene TRBV12-3 or TRBV12-4 combines with J gene TRBJ1-4, with D hard to call. Trimming stripped 0 bases from V and 5 bases from J, with 7 bases between. The CDR3 contains 14 residues. CDR3 nucleotides: TGTGCCAGCAGTTTAGCTTTGCTGAATGAAAAACTGTTTTTT. It yields the protein CASSLALLNEKLFF.

This sequence joins TRBV5-1 and TRBJ2-2; D is unresolved. The CDR3 covers 14 residues. The germline CDR1 and CDR2 sequences are SGHRS and YFSETQ. V lost 0 bases, J lost 4 bases, and 7 bases lay in between. CDR3 DNA sequence: TGCGCCAGCAGCTTGGATCACCGCACCGGGGAGCTGTTTTTT. It yields the protein CASSLDHRTGELFF.

The CDR3 is CASSTQKNSPLHF. CDR3 nucleotides: TGTGCCAGCAGCACTCAGAAGAATTCACCCCTCCACTTT. V usage is TRBV7-2 and J usage is TRBJ1-6; D gene ambiguous. CDR1 and CDR2 from the germline V gene are SGHTA and FQGNSA. V was clipped by 5 bases and J by 7 bases, with 9 bases between them. The CDR3 contains 13 residues.

This clonotype was counted between two and nine times. The chain couples TRBV7-9 to TRBJ2-7; 11 nucleotides line up with TRBD2. Per germline, CDR1 SEHNR and CDR2 FQNEAQ (reference sequence). V gave up 5 bases and J gave up 2 bases; unmatched junction bases: 8. The CDR3 is 16 residues long. CDR3 nucleotides: TGTGCCAGCAGCCCCTCGACTAGCGGGGTTGCCTACGAGCAGTACTTC. This sequence encodes CASSPSTSGVAYEQYF.

In this sample, this clonotype turned up a few times. The rearrangement joins TRBV5-6 to TRBJ2-1; D ambiguous. The J call may be in error: the DNA end matches TRBJ2-7 better. Germline V gene lookup returns CDR1 SGHDT and CDR2 YYEEEE. This CDR3 contains 14 residues. The CDR3 region has the DNA TGTGCCAGCAGCTGGGGTTCCCTCTTGGGCGAGCAGTACTTC. It encodes CASSWGSLLGEQYF.